The 25 T cell receptor beta chains reported below all come from one sample, sequenced in a study of blood T cell repertoires in COVID-19. Repertoires were generated with immunoSEQ multiplex PCR, while TCRdb's copy carries only in-frame clones and drops some. The sample comprises 350,000 or so clones, around 87% of which are singletons, and more than 9% rests with the top ten. Sequencing was carried out using peripheral blood. The receptor set was obtained from a woman aged 25 to 39 with COVID-19, enrolled during active disease.

The gene calls are TRBV9 and TRBJ2-2; a possible D gene is TRBD2 (6 bases). The CDR3 is 15 amino acids. V was pared by 0 bases and J by 6 bases, with 12 bases between. CDR1 SGDLS and CDR2 YYNGEE come from the germline V gene. This CDR3 is CASSVGGVGPGELFF. CDR3 in DNA: TGTGCCAGCAGCGTAGGGGGGGTAGGTCCCGGGGAGCTGTTTTTT.

The V and J genes are TRBV30 and TRBJ2-5; 9 bases fit TRBD1. J gave up 4 bases and V 3 bases, and 0 bases lay outside the gene matches. The CDR3 loop spans 12 amino acids. Per germline, CDR1 GTSNPN and CDR2 SVGIG (reference sequence). CDR3 loop: CAWRDRGETQYF. DNA of the CDR3: TGTGCCTGGAGGGACAGGGGAGAGACCCAGTACTTC.

This clone was observed a single time. The V gene is TRBV18, the J gene TRBJ1-1; unclear D gene. CDR1 is KGHSH and CDR2 is LQKENI in the germline V gene. This CDR3 region has 13 residues. The germline V and J ends were trimmed by 6 bases and 3 bases, with 11 bases remaining between them. CDR3 nucleotides: TGTGCCAGCTCCACGACGAGGGACACTGAAGCTTTCTTT. This translates into CASSTTRDTEAFF.

This clone was detected once. The chain carries TRBV19 and TRBJ1-5; 9 positions agree with TRBD1. Trimming cost V 4 bases and J 7 bases; bases outside gene matches: 8. The CDR3 length is 15 residues. The germline gives CDR1 LNHDA, CDR2 SQIVND (reference sequence). The CDR3 loop is CASSTPGQGSQPQHF. The CDR3 nucleotides are TGTGCCAGTAGTACACCGGGACAGGGAAGCCAGCCCCAGCATTTT.

The J gene is TRBJ1-2, the V gene TRBV18, with 11 bases aligning to TRBD1. This CDR3 region has 15 residues. Unmatched junction bases numbered 2, after V lost 2 bases and J lost 3 bases. Germline CDR1 KGHSH, CDR2 LQKENI. The CDR3 nucleotides read TGTGCCAGCTCACCAGGACAGGGGGCGGACTATGGCTACACCTTC. It encodes CASSPGQGADYGYTF.

J is TRBJ2-7 and V is TRBV13, with 10 bases matching TRBD2. The CDR3 is 15 residues long. Germline V lookup: CDR1 PRHDT, CDR2 FYEKMQ (reference sequence). V lost 3 bases and J lost 3; bases outside the gene matches: 5. As DNA, the CDR3 is TGTGCCAGCAGCTTTTCCGGGACTAGCGACTACGAGCAGTACTTC. Its protein product is CASSFSGTSDYEQYF.

V is TRBV7-9 and J is TRBJ2-1; 9 nucleotides line up with TRBD2. Losses at the gene ends were 2 bases for V and 8 bases for J; bases not matched to a gene: 10. The length of the CDR3 is 16 residues. Per germline, CDR1 SEHNR and CDR2 FQNEAQ (reference sequence). CDR3 protein: CASSLWAGGDLDEQFF. The DNA of the CDR3 is TGTGCCAGCAGCTTATGGGCGGGAGGGGACCTCGATGAGCAGTTCTTC. The full variable domain, in which reference TRBV7-9 and TRBJ2-1 provide the parts outside the CDR3, is DTGVSQNPRHKITKRGQNVTFRCDPISEHNRLYWYRQTLGQGPEFLTYFQNEAQLEKSRLLSDRFSAERPKGSFSTLEIQRTEQGDSAMYLCASSLWAGGDLDEQFFGPGTRLTVL.

CDR3 in amino acids: CASSVDLQGPYEQYF. CDR3 coding DNA: TGTGCCAGCAGCGTAGATTTACAGGGTCCCTACGAGCAGTACTTC. The rearrangement joins TRBV9 to TRBJ2-7; weak D call: TRBD1 (6 bases). Germline V gene lookup returns CDR1 SGDLS and CDR2 YYNGEE. The CDR3 spans 15 residues. V gave up 0 bases and J gave up 2 bases, with 12 bases separating them.

The rearrangement uses TRBV5-1 and TRBJ1-1; TRBD1 might be the D (6 bases). The germline V gene has CDR1 SGHRS and CDR2 YFSETQ. With 4 bases removed from V and 6 bases from J, the gap between germline ends came to 19 bases. The CDR3 runs to 15 residues. The CDR3 DNA reads as TGCGCCAGCAGCCGCCCGGACAGCTCCACAGCTGAAGCTTTCTTT. Amino acids: CASSRPDSSTAEAFF.

This chain uses TRBV2 with TRBJ1-2; 12 nucleotides match TRBD1. V was pared by 6 bases and J by 3 bases, with 5 bases of the junction left unmatched. Germline values: CDR1 SNHLY, CDR2 FYNNEI. The CDR3 sequence is 15 residues long. The DNA of the CDR3 is TGTGCCAGCAGGATAGGGGACAGGGGGCACTATGGCTACACCTTC. It yields the protein CASRIGDRGHYGYTF. Full variable domain (missing parts from reference TRBV2 and TRBJ1-2): EPEVTQTPSHQVTQMGQEVILRCVPISNHLYFYWYRQILGQKVEFLVSFYNNEISEKSEIFDDQFSVERPDGSNFTLKIRSTKLEDSAMYFCASRIGDRGHYGYTFGSGTRLTVV.

A remark on this clone: One end of the junction varies from germline; a read error may be responsible. This chain joins TRBV28 and TRBJ1-5; TRBD1 aligns across 7 bases. Germline V gene data show CDR1 as MDHEN and CDR2 as SYDVKM. CDR3 length equals 15 residues. CDR3 sequence: CASSVQGGSYQPQHF. Written as DNA, the CDR3 is TGTGCCAGCAGCGTCCAGGGGGGTAGCTATCAGCCCCAGCATTTT.

This clone has just one count. In the same sample, other DNA sequences code for this CDR3. The V gene is TRBV6-2 or TRBV6-3, the J gene TRBJ1-2; D is perhaps TRBD1 (6 bases). The CDR3 contains 13 residues. Trimming took off 5 bases at V and 0 bases at J, with 7 bases between the two ends. From germline, CDR1 is MNHEY and CDR2 SVGEGT. CDR3 sequence reads: CASSRDTNYGYTF. The CDR3 DNA reads TGTGCCAGCAGTCGGGACACTAACTATGGCTACACCTTC.

The V and J genes are TRBV12-3 or TRBV12-4 and TRBJ2-1, with a weak D call TRBD2 (6 bases). Between the trimmed V and J ends, which lost 6 bases and 16 bases, there was a span of 19 bases. CDR3 length: 12 residues. This CDR3 is CASRLGTDQYFF. The CDR3 nucleotides read TGTGCCAGCAGGCTTGGGACTGACCAATACTTCTTC.

The chain couples TRBV6-5 to TRBJ1-1, with D tentatively TRBD1 (5 bases). The CDR3 loop spans 15 amino acids. Looked up from germline, CDR1 is MNHEY and CDR2 is SVGAGI. V lost 7 bases and J 0 bases, leaving 15 bases between the germline ends. For the CDR3, the DNA is TGTGCCAGCATCAACGGGGGGAAGATGAACACTGAAGCTTTCTTT. Its protein is CASINGGKMNTEAFF.

CDR3 in DNA: TGTGCCAGCACCGATGCCAGGGGGCGCGGGGAGACCCAGTACTTC. Encoded protein: CASTDARGRGETQYF. The chain combines TRBV7-2 with TRBJ2-5, with 8 bases aligning to TRBD1. The CDR3 contains 15 residues. Germline assignment: CDR1 SGHTA and CDR2 FQGNSA. Unmatched junction bases numbered 12, after V lost 7 bases and J lost 5 bases.

This clone has more than one count but fewer than ten. Other DNA sequences in the same sample also yield this CDR3. The chain couples TRBV6-4 to TRBJ2-2, with 11 bases aligning to TRBD2. V shed 0 bases and J 5 bases; nucleotides not matched to a gene: 2. The CDR3 length is 16 residues. The germline CDR1 and CDR2 sequences are MRHNA and SNTAGT. CDR3: CASSDSGLAGTGELFF. The CDR3 bases are TGTGCCAGCAGTGACTCTGGACTAGCGGGTACCGGGGAGCTGTTTTTT.

The chain employs TRBV6-2 or TRBV6-3 and TRBJ2-6, with 7 positions matching TRBD2. Germline CDR1 MNHEY, CDR2 SVGEGT. V was clipped by 4 bases and J by 1 base; unmatched bases: 7. CDR3 length: 17 amino acids. The DNA for the CDR3 is TGTGCCAGCAGTTTTTTGCGGGAGTATTCTGGGGCCAACGTCCTGACTTTC. Encoded protein: CASSFLREYSGANVLTF.

The chain combines TRBV2 with TRBJ2-7, with a tentative D call TRBD1 (5 bases). Germline-derived CDR1 and CDR2 are SNHLY and FYNNEI. CDR3 length: 14 amino acids. V lost 8 bases and J 0 bases, leaving 14 bases between the germline ends. The CDR3: CASVTDSNSYEQYF. Here the CDR3 DNA reads TGTGCCAGCGTAACCGACAGCAACTCCTACGAGCAGTACTTC. Variable domain in full (rest from reference TRBV2 and TRBJ2-7): EPEVTQTPSHQVTQMGQEVILRCVPISNHLYFYWYRQILGQKVEFLVSFYNNEISEKSEIFDDQFSVERPDGSNFTLKIRSTKLEDSAMYFCASVTDSNSYEQYFGPGTRLTVT.

J is TRBJ1-2 and V is TRBV14; 7 bases match TRBD1. The trim removed 5 bases at V and 0 bases at J, leaving 3 bases unmatched. The CDR3 has 14 amino acids. The germline V gene has CDR1 SGHDN and CDR2 FVKESK. Written as DNA, the CDR3 is TGTGCCAGCAGCGCCGGGACAGCTAACTATGGCTACACCTTC. It codes for CASSAGTANYGYTF.

As DNA, the CDR3 is TGTGCCAGCAGCTTAGTAGCACCTTCCTCTCCCTTCGAGCAGTTCTTC. Its protein product is CASSLVAPSSPFEQFF. This chain links TRBV7-8 with TRBJ2-1; unclear D gene. The CDR3 totals 16 residues. Between the trimmed V and J ends, which lost 1 base and 10 bases, there was a span of 20 bases. CDR1 is SGHVS and CDR2 is FQNEAQ in the germline V gene.

Written as DNA, the CDR3 is TGTGCCAGCAGGGGGGGTGGACGGAAATACTATGGCTACACCTTC. Amino acids: CASRGGGRKYYGYTF. The V gene is TRBV6-5, the J gene TRBJ1-2; D is possibly TRBD1 (5 bases). Looked up from germline, CDR1 is MNHEY and CDR2 is SVGAGI. CDR3 length: 15 amino acids. The ends were cut back, 6 bases at V and 3 bases at J, with 17 bases in the middle.

The V call is TRBV4-1, the J call TRBJ1-1; maybe TRBD1 (5 bases). Per germline, CDR1 MGHRA and CDR2 YSYEKL. The CDR3 has 14 amino acids. Between the trimmed V and J ends, which lost 0 bases and 6 bases, there was a span of 11 bases. In DNA form, the CDR3 reads TGCGCCAGCAGCCAAGATTCGGGGGGACCTGAAGCTTTCTTT. This codes for CASSQDSGGPEAFF.

This clone was seen only a few times. The V and J genes are TRBV28 and TRBJ2-7; the match to TRBD1 covers 10 bases. The CDR3 is made up of 15 amino acids. CDR1 MDHEN and CDR2 SYDVKM come from the germline V gene. Unmatched junction bases numbered 7, after V lost 6 bases and J lost 2 bases. CDR3 sequence reads: CASSPGTGVTYEQYF. Here the CDR3 DNA reads TGTGCCAGCAGCCCCGGGACAGGGGTAACCTACGAGCAGTACTTC.

The genes are TRBV27 and TRBJ1-1; tentative D call: TRBD1 (6 bases). The V gene lost 1 base and the J gene lost 4 bases, with 13 bases spanning the gap. The CDR3 totals 15 residues. CDR1 and CDR2 from the germline V gene are MNHEY and SMNVEV (reference sequence). CDR3 loop: CASSLYQGSGTEAFF. The CDR3 DNA reads TGTGCCAGCAGTTTATACCAGGGGTCGGGCACTGAAGCTTTCTTT.

V is TRBV5-1 and J is TRBJ2-1; D may be TRBD2 (5 bases). V was shortened by 3 bases and J by 5 bases, with 12 bases between the two germline ends. From germline, CDR1 is SGHRS and CDR2 YFSETQ. The CDR3 contains 14 residues. DNA for the CDR3: TGCGCCAGCAGCTACGGACTGGCCGACAATGAGCAGTTCTTC. This translates into CASSYGLADNEQFF.